These T cell receptor beta chains were read from a single sample in a study of cytomegalovirus exposure and HLA in healthy donors. Only in-frame clones appear in the TCRdb table, and some are missing; sequencing was by immunoSEQ multiplex PCR. The data contain approximately 120,000 clones, around 78% of them singletons. What was sequenced was PBMCs. These receptors all come from a man between 35 and 55 years old in good health and CMV-seronegative. The CDR3 runs from the conserved cysteine through the conserved F or W. D genes are given only for firm matches. Size is stated for part of the rows, as once, few or many counts, or as a class when the clone is expanded.

v_gene: TRBV6-1
j_gene: TRBJ1-1
abundance: few
d_gene: TRBD1
CDR3aa: CASNDGWDRHLF
CDR3nt: TGTGCCAGCAACGACGGATGGGACAGACACCTTTTT

v_gene: TRBV27
j_gene: TRBJ1-2
abundance: .
d_gene: .
CDR3aa: CASSLWGGGHGYTF
CDR3nt: TGTGCCAGCAGTTTATGGGGCGGAGGGCATGGCTACACCTTC

v_gene: TRBV5-1
j_gene: TRBJ2-5
abundance: .
d_gene: TRBD1
CDR3aa: CASSVQGYLQETQYF
CDR3nt: TGCGCCAGCAGTGTACAGGGGTACTTACAAGAGACCCAGTACTTC

v_gene: TRBV5-4
j_gene: TRBJ2-5
abundance: .
d_gene: TRBD2
CDR3aa: CASSLASGGQTQYF
CDR3nt: TGTGCCAGCAGCTTGGCTAGCGGGGGGCAAACCCAGTACTTC

v_gene: TRBV7-2
j_gene: TRBJ2-7
abundance: .
d_gene: .
CDR3aa: CASSFDRTYEQYF
CDR3nt: TGTGCCAGCAGCTTTGACAGAACCTACGAGCAGTACTTC

v_gene: TRBV11-1
j_gene: TRBJ2-3
abundance: .
d_gene: TRBD2
CDR3aa: CASSEIGRGTDTQYF
CDR3nt: TGTGCCAGCAGCGAGATAGGGAGGGGCACAGATACGCAGTATTTT

v_gene: TRBV9
j_gene: TRBJ2-2
abundance: .
d_gene: TRBD1
CDR3aa: CASSPRGRNTGELFF
CDR3nt: TGTGCCAGCAGCCCCAGGGGGAGGAACACCGGGGAGCTGTTTTTT

v_gene: TRBV6-1
j_gene: TRBJ2-5
abundance: .
d_gene: .
CDR3aa: CASSASQGTQETQYF
CDR3nt: TGTGCCAGCAGTGCCTCCCAGGGGACCCAAGAGACCCAGTACTTC

v_gene: TRBV5-1
j_gene: TRBJ1-4
abundance: .
d_gene: .
CDR3aa: CASSLNGLNEKLFF
CDR3nt: TGCGCCAGCAGCTTGAATGGGCTGAATGAAAAACTGTTTTTT

v_gene: TRBV27
j_gene: TRBJ1-1
abundance: once
d_gene: .
CDR3aa: CASSLYAAVGTEAFF
CDR3nt: TGTGCCAGCAGTTTATATGCCGCGGTCGGCACTGAAGCTTTCTTT

v_gene: TRBV7-6
j_gene: TRBJ2-7
abundance: once
d_gene: .
CDR3aa: CASSPTPLYEQYF
CDR3nt: TGTGCCAGCAGCCCTACCCCACTCTACGAGCAGTACTTC

v_gene: TRBV7-2
j_gene: TRBJ2-7
abundance: .
d_gene: TRBD2
CDR3aa: CASSERGPGEQYF
CDR3nt: TGTGCCAGCAGCGAGCGGGGTCCGGGTGAGCAGTACTTC

v_gene: TRBV5-6
j_gene: TRBJ1-2
abundance: .
d_gene: .
CDR3aa: CASTSRGRHNYGYTF
CDR3nt: TGTGCCAGCACCTCGCGGGGGCGGCATAACTATGGCTACACCTTC

v_gene: TRBV6-5
j_gene: TRBJ1-2
abundance: .
d_gene: .
CDR3aa: CASSPREGGPYGYTF
CDR3nt: TGTGCCAGCAGTCCCCGGGAGGGCGGCCCGTATGGCTACACCTTC

v_gene: TRBV6-5
j_gene: TRBJ2-1
abundance: .
d_gene: TRBD2
CDR3aa: CASSRPTSGAGEQFF
CDR3nt: TGTGCCAGCAGTCGACCGACTAGCGGGGCGGGTGAGCAGTTCTTC